Shown below are 5 T cell receptor beta chains from a single sample sequenced in a study of blood T cell repertoires in COVID-19. TCRdb's copy holds only in-frame clones and misses some; the assay was immunoSEQ multiplex PCR. The sample includes about 250,000 clones, 80% to 90% seen only once; the top ten take 3.1%. Material for sequencing was PBMCs or T cells enriched from blood (not recorded which). The source is a woman aged 40 to 49 who had been exposed to COVID-19.

The chain has TRBV4-2 and TRBJ2-5; 9 bases are shared with TRBD2. The J segment lost 5 bases and the V segment lost 3 bases, leaving 19 bases of the junction unmatched. The CDR3 extends over 19 amino acids. From germline, CDR1 is LGHNA and CDR2 YNFKEQ. The CDR3, as DNA: TGTGCCAGCAGCCATAGGAGGCTAGCGGGGTTAATAGGGGTGGAGACCCAGTACTTC. The encoded protein is CASSHRRLAGLIGVETQYF.

CDR3 sequence (DNA): TGTGCCAGCAGCGTAGACGGAGTAGCCTACGAGCAGTACTTC. Translation: CASSVDGVAYEQYF. This rearrangement joins TRBV9 to TRBJ2-7; D is unresolved. CDR3 length: 14 amino acids. V was trimmed by 0 bases and J by 2 bases, leaving 9 bases between them. Germline CDR1 SGDLS, CDR2 YYNGEE.

V is TRBV9 and J is TRBJ2-5; D is unresolved. The V gene's germline CDR1 is SGDLS and CDR2 YYNGEE. V was shortened by 0 bases and J by 4 bases, with 7 bases between the two germline ends. This CDR3 has 13 amino acids. The CDR3 protein is CASSVDSPETQYF. The CDR3 nucleotides read TGTGCCAGCAGCGTAGACTCACCAGAGACCCAGTACTTC.

The V and J genes are TRBV21-1 and TRBJ2-7; the D call TRBD2 from the table was never checked on the DNA. TRBV21-1 represents a pseudogene. CDR3 length: 13 residues. The CDR3 here is CASSNRLPYEQYV. The CDR3 region has the DNA TGTGCCAGCAGCAACCGGTTACCCTACGAGCAGTACGTC.

This chain connects TRBV6-2 or TRBV6-3 to TRBJ2-7; 7 nucleotides line up with TRBD1. The CDR3 has 14 residues. Germline values: CDR1 MNHEY, CDR2 SVGEGT. With V trimmed by 5 bases and J by 3 bases, 7 bases remained unmatched. CDR3 protein: CASSPRGISYEQYV. The CDR3 nucleotides are TGTGCCAGCAGTCCCAGGGGGATCAGCTACGAGCAGTACGTC.